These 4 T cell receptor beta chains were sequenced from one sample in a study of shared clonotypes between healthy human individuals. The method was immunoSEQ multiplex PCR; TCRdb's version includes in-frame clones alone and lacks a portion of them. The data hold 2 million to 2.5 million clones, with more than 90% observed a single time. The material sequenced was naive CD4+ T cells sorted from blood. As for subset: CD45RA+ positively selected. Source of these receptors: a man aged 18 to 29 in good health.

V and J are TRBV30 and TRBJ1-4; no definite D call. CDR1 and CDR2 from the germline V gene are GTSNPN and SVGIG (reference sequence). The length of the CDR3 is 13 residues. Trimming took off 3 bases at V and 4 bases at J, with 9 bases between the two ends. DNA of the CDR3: TGTGCCTGGAGACACAGAAATAATGAAAAACTGTTTTTT. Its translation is CAWRHRNNEKLFF.

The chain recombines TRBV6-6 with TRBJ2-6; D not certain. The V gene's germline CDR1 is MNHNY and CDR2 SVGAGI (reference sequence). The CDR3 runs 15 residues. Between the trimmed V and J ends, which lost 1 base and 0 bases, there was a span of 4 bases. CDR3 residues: CASSYLISGANVLTF. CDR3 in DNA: TGTGCCAGCAGTTACTTGATCTCTGGGGCCAACGTCCTGACTTTC.

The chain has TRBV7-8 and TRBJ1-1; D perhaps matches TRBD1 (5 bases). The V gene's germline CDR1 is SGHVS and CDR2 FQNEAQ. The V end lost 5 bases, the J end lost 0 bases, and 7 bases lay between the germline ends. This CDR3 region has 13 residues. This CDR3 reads CASSQQVNTEAFF. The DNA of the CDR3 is TGTGCCAGCAGCCAACAGGTGAACACTGAAGCTTTCTTT.

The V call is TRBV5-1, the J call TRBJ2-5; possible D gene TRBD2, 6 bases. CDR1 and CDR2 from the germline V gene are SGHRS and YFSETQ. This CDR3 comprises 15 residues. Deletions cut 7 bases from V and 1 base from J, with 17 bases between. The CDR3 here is CASFIAAGPQETQYF. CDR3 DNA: TGCGCCAGCTTTATCGCTGCGGGGCCCCAAGAGACCCAGTACTTC.